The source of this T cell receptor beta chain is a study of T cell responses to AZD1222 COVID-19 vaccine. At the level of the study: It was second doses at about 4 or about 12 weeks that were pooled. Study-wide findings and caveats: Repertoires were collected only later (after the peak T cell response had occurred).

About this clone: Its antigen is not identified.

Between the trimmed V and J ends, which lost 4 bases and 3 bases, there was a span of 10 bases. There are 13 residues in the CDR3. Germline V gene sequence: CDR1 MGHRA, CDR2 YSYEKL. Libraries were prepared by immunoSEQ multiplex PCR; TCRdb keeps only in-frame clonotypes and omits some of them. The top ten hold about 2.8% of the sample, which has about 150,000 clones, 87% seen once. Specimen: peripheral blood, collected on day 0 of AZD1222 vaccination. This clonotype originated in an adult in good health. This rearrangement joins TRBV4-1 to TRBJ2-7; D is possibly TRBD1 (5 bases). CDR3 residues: CASSRGGYYEQYF. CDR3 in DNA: TGCGCCAGCAGCCGGGGCGGCTACTACGAGCAGTACTTC.